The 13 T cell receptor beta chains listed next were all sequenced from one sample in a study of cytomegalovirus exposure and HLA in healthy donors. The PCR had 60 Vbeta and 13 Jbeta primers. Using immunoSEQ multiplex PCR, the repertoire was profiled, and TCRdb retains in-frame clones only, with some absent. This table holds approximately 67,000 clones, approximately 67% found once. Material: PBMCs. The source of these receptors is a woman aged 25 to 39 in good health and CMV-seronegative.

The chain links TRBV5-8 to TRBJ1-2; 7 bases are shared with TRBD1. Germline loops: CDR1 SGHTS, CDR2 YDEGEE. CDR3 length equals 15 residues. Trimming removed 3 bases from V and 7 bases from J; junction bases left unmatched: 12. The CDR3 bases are TGTGCCAGCAGCTCGGACCAGACAGGGTGGGGTGGCTACACCTTC. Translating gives CASSSDQTGWGGYTF.

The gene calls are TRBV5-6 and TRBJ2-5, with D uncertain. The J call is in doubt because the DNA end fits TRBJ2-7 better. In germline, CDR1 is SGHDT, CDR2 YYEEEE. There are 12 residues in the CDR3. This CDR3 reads CASSLGAYEQYF. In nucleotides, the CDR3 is TGTGCCAGCAGCTTGGGAGCCTACGAGCAGTACTTC.

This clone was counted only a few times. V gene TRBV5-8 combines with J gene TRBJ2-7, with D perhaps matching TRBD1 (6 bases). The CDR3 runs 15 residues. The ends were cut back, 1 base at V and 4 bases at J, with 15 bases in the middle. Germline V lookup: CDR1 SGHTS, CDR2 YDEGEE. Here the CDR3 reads CASSLWSRQEYEQYF. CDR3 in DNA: TGTGCCAGCAGCTTGTGGAGCCGACAGGAGTACGAGCAGTACTTC.

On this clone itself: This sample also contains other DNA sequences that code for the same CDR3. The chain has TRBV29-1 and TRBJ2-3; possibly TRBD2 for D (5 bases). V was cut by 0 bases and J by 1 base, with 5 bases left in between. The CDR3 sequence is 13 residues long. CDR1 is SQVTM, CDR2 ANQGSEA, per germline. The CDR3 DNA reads TGCAGCGTTGAAGAAGCGGGCACAGATACGCAGTATTTT. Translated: CSVEEAGTDTQYF.

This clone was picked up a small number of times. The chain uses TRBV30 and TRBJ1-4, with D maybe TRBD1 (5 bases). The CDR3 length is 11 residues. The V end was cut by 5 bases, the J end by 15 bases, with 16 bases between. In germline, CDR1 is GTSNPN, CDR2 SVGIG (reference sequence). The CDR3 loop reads CAWRGIGRLFF. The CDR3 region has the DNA TGTGCCTGGCGGGGGATTGGCAGGTTGTTTTTT. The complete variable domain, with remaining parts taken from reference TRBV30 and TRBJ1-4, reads SQTIHQWPATLVQPVGSPLSLECTVEGTSNPNLYWYRQAAGRGLQLLFYSVGIGQISSEVPQNLSASRPQDRQFILSSKKLLLSDSGFYLCAWRGIGRLFFGSGTQLSVL.

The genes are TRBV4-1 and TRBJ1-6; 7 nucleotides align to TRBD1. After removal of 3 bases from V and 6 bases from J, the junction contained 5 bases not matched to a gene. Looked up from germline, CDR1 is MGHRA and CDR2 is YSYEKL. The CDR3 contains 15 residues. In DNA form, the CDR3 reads TGCGCCAGCAGCCACCGGACAGGAGGTAATTCACCCCTCCACTTT. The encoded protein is CASSHRTGGNSPLHF.

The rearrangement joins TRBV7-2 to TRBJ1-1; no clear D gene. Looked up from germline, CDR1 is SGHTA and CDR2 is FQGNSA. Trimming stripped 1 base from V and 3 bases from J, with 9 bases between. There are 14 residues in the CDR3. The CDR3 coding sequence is TGTGCCAGCAGCTTAGGGTCAGGCTACACTGAAGCTTTCTTT. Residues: CASSLGSGYTEAFF.

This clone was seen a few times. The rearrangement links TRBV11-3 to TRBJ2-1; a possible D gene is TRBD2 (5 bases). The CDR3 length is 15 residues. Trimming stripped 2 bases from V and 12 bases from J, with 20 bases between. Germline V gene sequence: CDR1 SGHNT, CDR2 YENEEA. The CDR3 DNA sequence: TGTGCCAGCAGCTTAAGAGGCGGGTCCCTAAATAGGCAGTTCTTC. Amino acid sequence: CASSLRGGSLNRQFF.

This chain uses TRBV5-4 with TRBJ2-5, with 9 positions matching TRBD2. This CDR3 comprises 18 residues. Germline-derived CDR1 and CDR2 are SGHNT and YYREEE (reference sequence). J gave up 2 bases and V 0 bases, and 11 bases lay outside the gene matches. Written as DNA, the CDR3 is TGTGCCAGCAGCTTGGGGGTAGTCTTCGCGGGGGGGCAAGAGACCCAGTACTTC. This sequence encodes CASSLGVVFAGGQETQYF.

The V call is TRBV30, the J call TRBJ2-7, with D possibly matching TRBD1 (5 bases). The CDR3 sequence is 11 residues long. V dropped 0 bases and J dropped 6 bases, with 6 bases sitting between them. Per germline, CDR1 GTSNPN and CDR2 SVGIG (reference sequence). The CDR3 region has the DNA TGTGCCTGGAGTGTTCAGGGCGAGCAGTACTTC. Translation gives CAWSVQGEQYF. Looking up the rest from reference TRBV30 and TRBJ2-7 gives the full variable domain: SQTIHQWPATLVQPVGSPLSLECTVEGTSNPNLYWYRQAAGRGLQLLFYSVGIGQISSEVPQNLSASRPQDRQFILSSKKLLLSDSGFYLCAWSVQGEQYFGPGTRLTVT.

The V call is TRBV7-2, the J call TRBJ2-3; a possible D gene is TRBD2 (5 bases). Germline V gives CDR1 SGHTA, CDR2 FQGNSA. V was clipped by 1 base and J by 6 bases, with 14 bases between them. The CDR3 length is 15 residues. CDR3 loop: CASSLVLGWRDTQYF. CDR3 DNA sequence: TGTGCCAGCAGCTTAGTATTGGGGTGGAGGGATACGCAGTATTTT.

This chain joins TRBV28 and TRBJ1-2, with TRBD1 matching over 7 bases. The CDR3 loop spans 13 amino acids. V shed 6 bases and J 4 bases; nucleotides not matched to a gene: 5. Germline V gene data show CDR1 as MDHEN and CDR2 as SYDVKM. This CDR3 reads CASRQGGGYGYTF. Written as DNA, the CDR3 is TGTGCCAGCAGGCAGGGGGGAGGCTATGGCTACACCTTC.

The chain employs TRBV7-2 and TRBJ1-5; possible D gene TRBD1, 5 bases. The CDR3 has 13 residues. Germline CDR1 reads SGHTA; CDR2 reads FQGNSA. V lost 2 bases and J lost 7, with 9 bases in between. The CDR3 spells CASSLTGGQPQHF. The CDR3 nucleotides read TGTGCCAGCAGCTTAACGGGGGGACAGCCCCAGCATTTT.